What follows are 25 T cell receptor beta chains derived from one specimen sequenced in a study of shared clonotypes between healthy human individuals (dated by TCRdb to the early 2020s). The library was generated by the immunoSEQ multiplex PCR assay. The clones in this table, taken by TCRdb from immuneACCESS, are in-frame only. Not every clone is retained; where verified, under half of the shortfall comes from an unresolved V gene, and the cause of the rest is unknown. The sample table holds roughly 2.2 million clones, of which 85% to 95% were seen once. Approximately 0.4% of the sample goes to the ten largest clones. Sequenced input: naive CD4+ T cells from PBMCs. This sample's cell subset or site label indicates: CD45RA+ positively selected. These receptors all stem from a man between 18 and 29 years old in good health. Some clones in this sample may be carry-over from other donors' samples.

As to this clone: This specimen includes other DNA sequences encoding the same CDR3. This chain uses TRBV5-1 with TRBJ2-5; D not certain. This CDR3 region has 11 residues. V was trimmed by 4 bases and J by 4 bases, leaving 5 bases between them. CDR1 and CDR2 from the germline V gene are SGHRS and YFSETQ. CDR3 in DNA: TGCGCCAGCAGCGGTGGAGAGACCCAGTACTTC. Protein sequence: CASSGGETQYF.

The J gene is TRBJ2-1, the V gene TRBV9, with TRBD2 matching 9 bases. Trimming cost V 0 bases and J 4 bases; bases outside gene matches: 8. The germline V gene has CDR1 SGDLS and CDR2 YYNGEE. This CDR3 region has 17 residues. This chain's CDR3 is CASSVGLQLAGYNEQFF. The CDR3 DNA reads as TGTGCCAGCAGCGTAGGTCTCCAGCTAGCGGGGTACAATGAGCAGTTCTTC.

This CDR3 is CASSVASTYTDTQYF. CDR3 in DNA: TGTGCCAGCAGCGTAGCTAGCACATACACAGATACGCAGTATTTT. The genes are TRBV9 and TRBJ2-3; D may be TRBD2 (5 bases). Germline V CDR1 and CDR2: SGDLS, YYNGEE. This CDR3 has 15 residues. V lost 0 bases and J lost 2, with 10 bases in between. Based on the CDR3 plus reference TRBV9 and TRBJ2-3, the full variable domain is DSGVTQTPKHLITATGQRVTLRCSPRSGDLSVYWYQQSLDQGLQFLIQYYNGEERAKGNILERFSAQQFPDLHSELNLSSLELGDSALYFCASSVASTYTDTQYFGPGTRLTVL.

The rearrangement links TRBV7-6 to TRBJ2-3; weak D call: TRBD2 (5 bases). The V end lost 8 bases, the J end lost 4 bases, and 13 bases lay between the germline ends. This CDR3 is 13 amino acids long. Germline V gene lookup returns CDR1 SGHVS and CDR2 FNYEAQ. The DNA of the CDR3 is TGTGCCAGCGGTGTGGACTTCTCAGATACGCAGTATTTT. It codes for CASGVDFSDTQYF.

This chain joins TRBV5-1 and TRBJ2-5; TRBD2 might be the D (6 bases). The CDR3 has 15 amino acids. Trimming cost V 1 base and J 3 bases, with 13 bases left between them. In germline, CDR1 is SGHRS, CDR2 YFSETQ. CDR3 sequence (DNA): TGCGCCAGCAGCTTGCTAGGGACTGACGAAGAGACCCAGTACTTC. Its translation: CASSLLGTDEETQYF.

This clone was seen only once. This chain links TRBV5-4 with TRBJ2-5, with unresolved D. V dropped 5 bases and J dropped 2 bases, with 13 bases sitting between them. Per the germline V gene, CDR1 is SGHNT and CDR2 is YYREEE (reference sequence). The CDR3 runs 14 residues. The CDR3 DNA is TGTGCCAGCAGTAAAGGCAGAGTACAAGAGACCCAGTACTTC. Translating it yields CASSKGRVQETQYF.

The CDR3 DNA is TGTGCCAGCAGCCAAGGGACTACGAACACCGGGGAGCTGTTTTTT. Protein: CASSQGTTNTGELFF. V and J are TRBV4-2 and TRBJ2-2; D perhaps matches TRBD2 (6 bases). This CDR3 has 15 residues. The germline V gene encodes CDR1 LGHNA and CDR2 YNFKEQ. V gave up 1 base and J gave up 0 bases, with 6 bases separating them.

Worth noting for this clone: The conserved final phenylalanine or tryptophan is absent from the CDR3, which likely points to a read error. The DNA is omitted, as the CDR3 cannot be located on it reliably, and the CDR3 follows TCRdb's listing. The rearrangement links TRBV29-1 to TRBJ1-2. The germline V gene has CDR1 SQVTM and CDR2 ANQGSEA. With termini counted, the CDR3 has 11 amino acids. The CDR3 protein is CSVGPTSNPFV.

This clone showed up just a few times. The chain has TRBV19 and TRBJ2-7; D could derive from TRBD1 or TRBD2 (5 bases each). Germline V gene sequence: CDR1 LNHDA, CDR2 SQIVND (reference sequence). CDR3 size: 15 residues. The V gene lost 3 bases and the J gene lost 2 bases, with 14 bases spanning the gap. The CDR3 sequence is CASSITRDRAYEQYF. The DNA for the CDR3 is TGTGCCAGTAGTATTACCCGGGACCGAGCCTACGAGCAGTACTTC.

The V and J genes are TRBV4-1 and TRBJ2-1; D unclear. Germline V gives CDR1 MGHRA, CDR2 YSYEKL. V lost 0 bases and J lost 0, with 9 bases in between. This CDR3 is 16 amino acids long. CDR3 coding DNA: TGCGCCAGCAGCCAAGAACACGGATTCTCCTACAATGAGCAGTTCTTC. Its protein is CASSQEHGFSYNEQFF.

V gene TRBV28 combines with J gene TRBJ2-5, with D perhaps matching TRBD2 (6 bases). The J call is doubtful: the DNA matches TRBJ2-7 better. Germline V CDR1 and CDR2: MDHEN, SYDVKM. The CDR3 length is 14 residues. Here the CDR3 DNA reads TGTGCCAGCAGGCTTGCGGGGCCAACCTACGAGCAGTACTTC. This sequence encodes CASRLAGPTYEQYF.

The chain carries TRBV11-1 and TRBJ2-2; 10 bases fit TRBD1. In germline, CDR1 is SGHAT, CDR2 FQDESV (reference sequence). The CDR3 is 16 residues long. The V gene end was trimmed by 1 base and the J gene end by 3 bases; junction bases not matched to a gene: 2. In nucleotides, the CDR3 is TGTGCCAGCAGCTTAGGGACAGGGGGTTACACCGGGGAGCTGTTTTTT. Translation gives CASSLGTGGYTGELFF.

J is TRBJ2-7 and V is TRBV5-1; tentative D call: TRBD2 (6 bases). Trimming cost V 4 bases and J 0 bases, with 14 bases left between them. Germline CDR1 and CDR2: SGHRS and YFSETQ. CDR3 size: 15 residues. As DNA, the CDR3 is TGCGCCAGCAGCCGTGGGGGAGGTAACTCCTACGAGCAGTACTTC. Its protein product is CASSRGGGNSYEQYF.

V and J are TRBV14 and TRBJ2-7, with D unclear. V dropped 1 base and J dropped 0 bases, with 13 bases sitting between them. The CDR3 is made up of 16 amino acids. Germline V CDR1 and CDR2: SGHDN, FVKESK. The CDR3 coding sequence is TGTGCCAGCAGCCAAGTCGTAGGTCTGGCCTCCTACGAGCAGTACTTC. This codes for CASSQVVGLASYEQYF.

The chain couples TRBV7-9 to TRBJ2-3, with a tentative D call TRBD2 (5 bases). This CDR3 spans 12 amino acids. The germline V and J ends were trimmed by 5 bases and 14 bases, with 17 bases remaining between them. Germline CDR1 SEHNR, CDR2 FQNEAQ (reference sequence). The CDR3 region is CASSQNGEGWYF. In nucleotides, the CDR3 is TGTGCCAGCAGCCAAAACGGAGAGGGTTGGTATTTT.

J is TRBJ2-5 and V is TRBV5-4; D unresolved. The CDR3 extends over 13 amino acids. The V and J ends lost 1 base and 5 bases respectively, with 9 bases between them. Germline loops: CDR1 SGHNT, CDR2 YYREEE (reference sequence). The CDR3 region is CASSLMAWETQYF. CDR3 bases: TGTGCCAGCAGCTTGATGGCGTGGGAGACCCAGTACTTC.

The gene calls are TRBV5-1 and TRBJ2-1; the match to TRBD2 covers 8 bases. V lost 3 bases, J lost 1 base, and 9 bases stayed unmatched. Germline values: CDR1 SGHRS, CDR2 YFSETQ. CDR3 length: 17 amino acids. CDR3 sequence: CASSYAGTSTSYNEQFF. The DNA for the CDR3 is TGCGCCAGCAGCTATGCCGGGACTAGTACTTCCTACAATGAGCAGTTCTTC.

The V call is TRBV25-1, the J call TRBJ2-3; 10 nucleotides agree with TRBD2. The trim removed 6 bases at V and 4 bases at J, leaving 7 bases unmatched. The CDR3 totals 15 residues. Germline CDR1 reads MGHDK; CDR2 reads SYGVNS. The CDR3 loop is CASRISGRFADTQYF. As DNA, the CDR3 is TGTGCCAGCAGGATTAGCGGGAGGTTCGCAGATACGCAGTATTTT.

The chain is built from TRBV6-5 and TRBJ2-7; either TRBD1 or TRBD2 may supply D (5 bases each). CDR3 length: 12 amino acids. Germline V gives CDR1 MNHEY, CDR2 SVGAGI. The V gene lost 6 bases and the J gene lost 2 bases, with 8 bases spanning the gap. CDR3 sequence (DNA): TGTGCCAGCAGAGGGGACCCCTACGAGCAGTACTTC. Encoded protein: CASRGDPYEQYF.

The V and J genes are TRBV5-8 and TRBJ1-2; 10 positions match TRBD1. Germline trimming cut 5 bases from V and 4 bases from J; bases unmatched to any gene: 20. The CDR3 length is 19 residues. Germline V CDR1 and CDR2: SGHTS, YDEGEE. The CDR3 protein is CASRARLRDRGSVGYGYTF. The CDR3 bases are TGTGCCAGCAGGGCGCGGCTTCGGGACAGGGGATCCGTGGGCTATGGCTACACCTTC.

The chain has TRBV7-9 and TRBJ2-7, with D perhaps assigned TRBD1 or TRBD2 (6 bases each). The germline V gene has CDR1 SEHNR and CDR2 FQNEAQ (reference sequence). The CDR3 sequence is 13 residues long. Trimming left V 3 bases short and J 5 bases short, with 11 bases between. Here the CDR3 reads CASSFWGADEQYF. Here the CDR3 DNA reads TGTGCCAGCAGCTTTTGGGGGGCGGACGAGCAGTACTTC. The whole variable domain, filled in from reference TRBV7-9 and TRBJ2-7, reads DTGVSQNPRHKITKRGQNVTFRCDPISEHNRLYWYRQTLGQGPEFLTYFQNEAQLEKSRLLSDRFSAERPKGSFSTLEIQRTEQGDSAMYLCASSFWGADEQYFGPGTRLTVT.

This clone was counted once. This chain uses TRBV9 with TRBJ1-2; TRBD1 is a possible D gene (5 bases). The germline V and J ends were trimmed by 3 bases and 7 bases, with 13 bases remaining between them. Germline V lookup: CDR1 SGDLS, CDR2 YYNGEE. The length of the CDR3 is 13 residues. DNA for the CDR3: TGTGCCAGCAGCGACGGGACCCCGCGTGGCTACACCTTC. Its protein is CASSDGTPRGYTF. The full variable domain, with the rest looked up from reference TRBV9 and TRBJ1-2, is DSGVTQTPKHLITATGQRVTLRCSPRSGDLSVYWYQQSLDQGLQFLIQYYNGEERAKGNILERFSAQQFPDLHSELNLSSLELGDSALYFCASSDGTPRGYTFGSGTRLTVV.

CDR3 DNA sequence: TGTGCCAGCAGAGACAGGGGCCACTCCTACGAGCAGTACTTC. It is translated as CASRDRGHSYEQYF. The V call is TRBV6-1, the J call TRBJ2-7; 8 nucleotides align to TRBD1. The junction had 4 bases not matched to a gene; V was cut back by 6 bases and J by 0 bases. The CDR3 length is 14 residues. The germline CDR1 and CDR2 sequences are MNHNS and SASEGT.

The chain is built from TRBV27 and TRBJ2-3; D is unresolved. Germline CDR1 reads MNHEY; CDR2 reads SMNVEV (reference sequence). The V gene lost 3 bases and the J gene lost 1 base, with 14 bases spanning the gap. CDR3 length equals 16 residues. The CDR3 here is CASSFGLGFGTDTQYF. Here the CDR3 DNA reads TGTGCCAGCAGTTTCGGGCTGGGGTTTGGCACAGATACGCAGTATTTT.

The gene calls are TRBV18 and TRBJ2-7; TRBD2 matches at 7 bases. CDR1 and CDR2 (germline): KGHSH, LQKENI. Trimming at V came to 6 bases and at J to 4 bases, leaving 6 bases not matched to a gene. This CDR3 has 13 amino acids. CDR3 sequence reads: CASSRGGLYEQYF. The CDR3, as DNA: TGTGCCAGCTCCCGGGGAGGGCTTTACGAGCAGTACTTC.